There are many counts of the clone carrying this T cell receptor beta chain. Antigen specificity is unknown. V lost 0 bases, J lost 4 bases, and 12 bases lay in between. CDR1 is SGHRS and CDR2 is YFSETQ in the germline V gene. The CDR3 loop spans 15 amino acids. This entry comes from a study of identical twins. Findings and caveats of the study: Twin pairs had excess sharing that was weaker in beta out-of-frame sequences. The presence of invariant MAIT and iNKT cells could partly confound analyses of zero-insertion sequences. High-abundance cord blood beta clonotypes had fewer insertions; memory repertoires showed none.

The authors used template switching to add a universal primer site and gave cDNA unique molecular identifiers. TCRdb used MiXCR to reprocess the 5' RACE reads, holding one entry per CDR3 protein. Of fewer than 450,000 distinct CDR3 sequences in the sample, 9% were seen once. Sequences were obtained from naive T cells sorted from blood. This sequence joins TRBV5-1 and TRBJ2-3; D ambiguous. The TCR comes from a woman in her 50s in good health. The CDR3 reads CASSLGLAPPDTQYF. The CDR3 region has the DNA TGCGCCAGCAGCTTGGGGTTAGCCCCCCCAGATACGCAGTATTTT. Drawing the rest from reference TRBV5-1 and TRBJ2-3, the complete variable domain is KAGVTQTPRYLIKTRGQQVTLSCSPISGHRSVSWYQQTPGQGLQFLFEYFSETQRNKGNFPGRFSGRQFSNSRSEMNVSTLELGDSALYLCASSLGLAPPDTQYFGPGTRLTVL.